The 12 T cell receptor beta chains presented below share a single source sample, sequenced in a study of T cells in Graves' hyperthyroidism and ophthalmopathy. Researchers took RNA transcripts and amplified the TCR beta CDR3 regions from them. TCR CDR3 regions were first amplified by RT-PCR with HTBI primers. One entry per CDR3 protein results from TCRdb running MiXCR on the multiplex PCR reads. The sample gives 250,000 to 300,000 distinct CDR3 sequences, roughly 15% of which show up once; less than 8% is in the top ten. The specimen sequenced was blood. These receptors all stem from a woman in her thirties or forties with Graves' hyperthyroidism.

This clonotype has a count of ten or more. CDR3 sequence (DNA): TGTGCCAGCAGTTTTACGACTAGCGGCTCCTACGAGCAGTACTTC. Translated: CASSFTTSGSYEQYF. This chain links TRBV12-3 or TRBV12-4 with TRBJ2-7; TRBD2 matches 9 bases. With V trimmed by 3 bases and J by 0 bases, 3 bases remained unmatched. This CDR3 contains 15 residues.

This clonotype was counted at least ten times. The CDR3 sequence: CATSDRRVLDETQYF. Here the CDR3 DNA reads TGTGCCACCAGTGATCGAAGAGTCTTGGATGAGACCCAGTACTTC. The chain combines TRBV24-1 with TRBJ2-5; D unclear. From germline, CDR1 is KGHDR and CDR2 SFDVKD. V lost 3 bases, J lost 5 bases, and 15 bases lay in between. This CDR3 spans 15 amino acids.

The table lists this clonotype with many counts. The V and J genes are TRBV6-1 and TRBJ2-1; either TRBD1 or TRBD2 may fit D (6 bases each). Per germline, CDR1 MNHNS and CDR2 SASEGT. This CDR3 region has 16 residues. V lost 2 bases to trimming and J lost 4 bases, with 15 bases between them. This CDR3 reads CASSESTWGAYNEQFF. In DNA, the CDR3 is TGTGCCAGCAGTGAATCGACATGGGGGGCTTACAATGAGCAGTTCTTC.

This rearrangement joins TRBV7-9 to TRBJ2-1, with 7 bases matching TRBD2. V was pared by 1 base and J by 6 bases, with 6 bases of the junction left unmatched. CDR3 length equals 15 residues. Germline assignment: CDR1 SEHNR and CDR2 FQNEAQ (reference sequence). The CDR3 sequence: CASSLGASGGNEQFF. In DNA, the CDR3 is TGTGCCAGCAGCTTAGGGGCTAGCGGAGGCAATGAGCAGTTCTTC.

This clonotype was seen many times. This sequence joins TRBV6-5 and TRBJ2-5; 8 bases are shared with TRBD1. The CDR3 spans 15 residues. The ends lost 7 bases at V and 7 bases at J; junction bases unmatched: 14. Germline V gives CDR1 MNHEY, CDR2 SVGAGI. The CDR3, as DNA: TGTGCCAGCATTACAGGGGGTTCGTTAGGTAGGACCCAGTACTTC. The encoded protein is CASITGGSLGRTQYF.

This clonotype appeared many times. This chain joins TRBV27 and TRBJ2-1, with 7 bases that match TRBD1. CDR1 MNHEY and CDR2 SMNVEV come from the germline V gene (reference sequence). The CDR3 spans 13 residues. J lost 7 bases, V lost 5 bases, and 5 bases had no gene match. The CDR3 is CASSLGQVNEQFF. The CDR3 DNA follows: TGTGCCAGCAGTCTCGGACAGGTTAATGAGCAGTTCTTC.

This clonotype occurred a few times. V is TRBV7-2 and J is TRBJ2-2; 7 bases are shared with TRBD2. The V segment lost 5 bases and the J segment 6 bases; nucleotides outside the gene matches: 6. Germline CDR1 reads SGHTA; CDR2 reads FQGNSA. The CDR3 loop spans 14 amino acids. The CDR3 is CASSRPGGAGELFF. CDR3 DNA sequence: TGTGCCAGCAGCCGGCCGGGGGGTGCCGGGGAGCTGTTTTTT.

This clonotype was seen ten or more times. As DNA, the CDR3 is TGTGCTAGTGGTTTGGTACCCCGAATGTACGAGCAGTACTTC. Its protein product is CASGLVPRMYEQYF. J is TRBJ2-7 and V is TRBV12-5; unclear D gene. CDR3 length: 14 residues. Germline loops: CDR1 LGHNT, CDR2 FRNRAP. V lost 0 bases to trimming and J lost 4 bases, with 10 bases between them.

In its sample, this clonotype was seen many times. The chain has TRBV7-2 and TRBJ1-1, with D unresolved. V lost 5 bases and J lost 5, with 12 bases in between. CDR1 SGHTA and CDR2 FQGNSA come from the germline V gene. The CDR3 sequence is 13 residues long. CDR3 in amino acids: CASSPQSSTEAFF. In nucleotides, the CDR3 is TGTGCCAGCAGCCCCCAATCGTCGACTGAAGCTTTCTTT.

This chain uses TRBV18 with TRBJ1-6; a possible D gene is TRBD1 (5 bases). The CDR3 sequence is 14 residues long. V lost 3 bases, J lost 15 bases, and 18 bases lay in between. Germline V gives CDR1 KGHSH, CDR2 LQKENI. The CDR3 loop reads CASSPGTRRNLLHF. The CDR3, as DNA: TGTGCCAGCTCACCCGGGACGCGAAGAAATCTCCTCCACTTT.

This clonotype was counted ten times or more. The chain has TRBV10-3 and TRBJ2-1, with 11 bases identical to TRBD2. The CDR3 is made up of 13 amino acids. Germline V gene sequence: CDR1 ENHRY, CDR2 SYGVKD. Germline trimming cut 9 bases from V and 6 bases from J; bases unmatched to any gene: 4. CDR3 nucleotide sequence: TGTGCCATTGGGACTAGCGGATTCAATGAGCAGTTCTTC. Translating gives CAIGTSGFNEQFF.

The chain employs TRBV12-3 or TRBV12-4 and TRBJ1-6, with TRBD1 identical over 10 bases. The ends lost 6 bases at V and 8 bases at J; junction bases unmatched: 10. The CDR3 consists of 16 residues. CDR3 in amino acids: CASSKPGQGGDSPLHF. CDR3 bases: TGTGCCAGCAGCAAACCCGGACAGGGGGGTGATTCACCCCTCCACTTT.